This entry features one TCR beta chain sequence. What it binds is not known. This entry belongs to a study of cytomegalovirus exposure and HLA in healthy donors. Study-level points and caveats: V- and J-gene trimming of TCR beta was linked (in a later analysis) to a missense DCLRE1C variant.

The V end lost 4 bases, the J end lost 8 bases, and 10 bases lay between the germline ends. The CDR3 consists of 13 residues. CDR1 and CDR2 (germline): SGHRS, YFSETQ. Both 60 Vbeta primers and 13 Jbeta primers went into the PCR. Generated by immunoSEQ multiplex PCR, the TCRdb table keeps only in-frame clones and is missing some. This repertoire shows about 110,000 clones, roughly four fifths found once; its top ten account for 1.6%. The receptor comes from a man aged 50 to 60 in good health and CMV-seronegative. The material sequenced was PBMCs. The chain links TRBV5-1 to TRBJ1-6; D is undetermined. The CDR3 nucleotides read TGCGCCAGCAGCAGGAGAGAGGATTCACCCCTCCACTTT. Amino acids: CASSRREDSPLHF.